The 5 T cell receptor beta chains listed next were all sequenced from one sample in a study of T cells in Graves' hyperthyroidism and ophthalmopathy. There were TCR beta CDR3 regions amplified from RNA transcripts. In the first-round RT-PCR of the TCR CDR3, the HTBI primer set was used. TCRdb reprocessed the multiplex PCR reads via MiXCR and lists one record per CDR3 protein. This sample has under 400,000 distinct CDR3 sequences, with 15% to 19% found just once. What was sequenced was blood. The source of these receptors is a young woman with Graves' hyperthyroidism that later progressed to Graves' ophthalmopathy.

This clonotype was seen at least ten times. The rearrangement joins TRBV3-1 to TRBJ2-7; D assignment may be TRBD1 or TRBD2 (5 bases each). Trimming removed 4 bases at V and 7 bases at J, with 14 bases between. The CDR3 is 13 residues long. Looked up from germline, CDR1 is LGHDT and CDR2 is YNNKEL (reference sequence). The CDR3 bases are TGTGCCAGCAGCCCCGGGACCGCGGTTGAGCAGTACTTC. Its translation is CASSPGTAVEQYF.

The sample holds many counts of this clonotype. The rearrangement links TRBV18 to TRBJ2-3; D ambiguous. This CDR3 contains 13 residues. V was shortened by 3 bases and J by 6 bases, with 10 bases between the two germline ends. From germline, CDR1 is KGHSH and CDR2 LQKENI. The CDR3 is CASSPQSWDTQYF. CDR3 DNA sequence: TGTGCCAGCTCACCTCAGAGCTGGGATACGCAGTATTTT. Supplemented by reference TRBV18 and TRBJ2-3, the full variable domain reads NAGVMQNPRHLVRRRGQEARLRCSPMKGHSHVYWYRQLPEEGLKFMVYLQKENIIDESGMPKERFSAEFPKEGPSILRIQQVVRGDSAAYFCASSPQSWDTQYFGPGTRLTVL.

This clonotype was seen repeatedly, ten times or more. The gene calls are TRBV18 and TRBJ2-2; D may be TRBD2 (6 bases). Germline V CDR1 and CDR2: KGHSH, LQKENI. V gave up 3 bases and J gave up 1 base, with 9 bases separating them. The CDR3 covers 15 residues. The CDR3 spells CASSPTRGNTGELFF. For the CDR3, the DNA is TGTGCCAGCTCACCGACTAGAGGGAACACCGGGGAGCTGTTTTTT.

There are a few counts of this clonotype. The CDR3 is CASSLVGTGVSEQYF. The CDR3 nucleotides read TGTGCCAGCAGCTTAGTAGGGACAGGGGTGTCCGAGCAGTACTTC. This chain joins TRBV7-6 and TRBJ2-7, with TRBD1 identical over 10 bases. Germline V lookup: CDR1 SGHVS, CDR2 FNYEAQ. CDR3 length: 15 residues. The junction had 6 bases not matched to a gene; V was cut back by 1 base and J by 6 bases.

This clonotype was counted at least ten times. The chain couples TRBV7-8 to TRBJ1-2, with no clear D. This CDR3 is built from 14 residues. The germline V gene encodes CDR1 SGHVS and CDR2 FQNEAQ. Trimming took 0 bases from V and 3 from J, leaving 8 bases between them. In DNA, the CDR3 is TGTGCCAGCAGCTTAGCCCTCAGCCACTATGGCTACACCTTC. Protein product: CASSLALSHYGYTF. The complete variable domain, with remaining parts taken from reference TRBV7-8 and TRBJ1-2, reads GAGVSQSPRYKVAKRGQDVALRCDPISGHVSLFWYQQALGQGPEFLTYFQNEAQLDKSGLPSDRFFAERPEGSVSTLKIQRTQQEDSAVYLCASSLALSHYGYTFGSGTRLTVV.